The 15 T cell receptor beta chains listed next were all sequenced from one sample in a study of T cells in women clearing cervical HPV infection (dated by TCRdb to 2016 to 2019). To prepare the library, the immunoSEQ multiplex PCR assay was applied. Drawn from immuneACCESS, this table holds only the in-frame rearrangements with V and J called that TCRdb kept. Clones are partly lost; checked studies trace under half to an unresolved V gene and leave the rest unexplained. The table held for this sample gives about 12,000 clones. The top ten constitute less than 25% of the sample. What was sequenced was blood buffy coat. Every receptor here comes from a woman between 18 and 69 years old with a cervical HPV16 infection that either progressed to CIN3+ or cleared (not recorded which).

Comment on this clone: Sequencing ends 3 residues short of the CDR3 end; the germline J gene provides the rest. The chain carries TRBV5-1 and TRBJ2-5, with D possibly matching TRBD2 (5 bases). Germline values: CDR1 SGHRS, CDR2 YFSETQ. V was clipped by 2 bases and J by 0 bases, with 11 bases between them. The CDR3 runs to 15 residues. The chain's CDR3 is CASSFSGRNQETQYF. CDR3 DNA, as far as it was read: TGCGCCAGCAGCTTCTCGGGGAGAAACCAAGAGACC.

Details on this clone: The read is 3 residues too short to cover the CDR3 end, so that end is filled in from the germline J gene. The chain is built from TRBV6-1 and TRBJ1-6; TRBD1 matches 9 bases. V was clipped by 0 bases and J by 10 bases; unmatched bases: 4. Germline lookup yields CDR1 MNHNS and CDR2 SASEGT. This CDR3 comprises 15 residues. The CDR3 reads CASSEAAGTGSPLHF. Incomplete CDR3 DNA: TGTGCCAGCAGTGAAGCGGCCGGGACAGGGTCACCC.

Concerning this clone: Read data end 3 residues before the CDR3 end; the end is taken from the germline J gene. V and J are TRBV6-4 and TRBJ2-7; 8 bases fit TRBD2. Germline V CDR1 and CDR2: MRHNA, SNTAGT. Unmatched junction bases numbered 11, after V lost 0 bases and J lost 4 bases. The length of the CDR3 is 17 residues. The CDR3 loop reads CASSDSSPRGANYEQYF. The sequenced part of the CDR3 DNA is TGTGCCAGCAGTGACTCGTCCCCGCGGGGGGCCAATTACGAG.

Details on this clone: The read ends 3 residues before the CDR3 terminus; that terminus is restored from the germline J gene. The chain has TRBV2 and TRBJ1-5; D is possibly TRBD1 (5 bases). Looked up from germline, CDR1 is SNHLY and CDR2 is FYNNEI. V was cut by 7 bases and J by 3 bases, with 13 bases left in between. The CDR3 runs to 14 residues. The sequenced part of the CDR3 DNA is TGTGCCAGCAAGGCAGGGCCTTTCAATCAGCCC. It translates to CASKAGPFNQP. The full CDR3 reads CASKAGPFNQPQHF.

About this clone: Read sequence stops 3 residues before the CDR3 end, and the germline J gene provides the missing end. The chain has TRBV2 and TRBJ2-4; 9 bases are shared with TRBD1. J was trimmed by 2 bases and V by 3 bases; bases with no gene match: 5. The CDR3 extends over 16 amino acids. Germline V lookup: CDR1 SNHLY, CDR2 FYNNEI. Incomplete CDR3 DNA: TGTGCCAGCAGTGAGGGACAGGGCTGGACCAAAAACATT. This translates into CASSEGQGWTKNI. The entire CDR3 sequence reads CASSEGQGWTKNIQYF.

About this clone itself: The read ends 3 residues early relative to the CDR3; the germline J gene fills the gap. The J gene is TRBJ1-5, the V gene TRBV19, with a possible D match to TRBD1 (6 bases). The CDR3 extends over 16 amino acids. The germline CDR1 and CDR2 sequences are LNHDA and SQIVND (reference sequence). V lost 3 bases, J lost 2 bases, and 14 bases lay in between. The CDR3: CASSIIGQSGNQPQHF. Partial CDR3 DNA: TGTGCCAGTAGTATCATAGGACAGTCTGGCAATCAGCCC.

Comment on this clone: The read terminates 3 residues ahead of where the CDR3 ends, so the germline J gene completes it. The rearrangement uses TRBV6-1 and TRBJ2-4, with D possibly matching TRBD2 (5 bases). Looked up from germline, CDR1 is MNHNS and CDR2 is SASEGT. The CDR3 totals 15 residues. Trimming cost V 3 bases and J 1 base, with 10 bases left between them. Partial CDR3 DNA: TGTGCCAGCAGTGACCTAGCCGCGGCCAAAAACATT. Its protein product is CASSDLAAAKNI. The entire CDR3 reads CASSDLAAAKNIQYF.

Concerning this clone: The DNA ends 3 residues before the CDR3 does, and the rest of the CDR3 is filled in from the germline J gene. V gene TRBV10-3 combines with J gene TRBJ2-7, with D perhaps matching TRBD2 (6 bases). Trimming shortened V by 8 bases and J by 6 bases, and 14 bases separated the two germline ends. The CDR3 is made up of 12 amino acids. Germline values: CDR1 ENHRY, CDR2 SYGVKD. The part of the CDR3 DNA that was read is TGTGCCATCGATACGGGGGATAGCGAG. This codes for CAIDTGDSE. The entire CDR3 protein reads CAIDTGDSEQYF.

Concerning this clone: The read ends 3 residues shy of where the CDR3 ends; the end is completed using the germline J gene. The J gene is TRBJ1-1, the V gene TRBV10-3; D call uncertain. V lost 2 bases and J 2 bases, leaving 9 bases between the germline ends. This CDR3 is built from 14 residues. Per the germline V gene, CDR1 is ENHRY and CDR2 is SYGVKD. This chain's CDR3 is CAISENRENTEAFF. The sequenced CDR3 bases are TGTGCCATCAGTGAGAACAGAGAAAACACTGAA.

To note about this clone: Read sequence stops 3 residues before the CDR3 end, and the germline J gene provides the missing end. The chain carries TRBV2 and TRBJ1-2; D perhaps matches TRBD1 (5 bases). CDR3 length equals 14 residues. Germline V gives CDR1 SNHLY, CDR2 FYNNEI. With 4 bases removed from V and 4 bases from J, the gap between germline ends came to 13 bases. The CDR3 sequence is CASSGGLTPYGYTF. CDR3 DNA (partial): TGTGCCAGCAGTGGGGGACTGACACCCTATGGC.

Concerning this clone: Sequencing ends 3 residues short of the CDR3 end; the germline J gene provides the rest. The chain combines TRBV20-1 with TRBJ2-3; 12 bases agree with TRBD2. The CDR3 extends over 16 amino acids. Germline CDR1 DFQATT, CDR2 SNEGSKA (reference sequence). J lost 5 bases, V lost 6 bases, and 12 bases had no gene match. The CDR3 bases that were read are TGCAGTGCCCCGGGACTAGCGGGCTCTCAAGAAGATACG. Protein: CSAPGLAGSQEDT. The entire CDR3 protein is CSAPGLAGSQEDTQYF.

About this clone: The read gets to within 3 residues of the CDR3 end, and the germline J gene fills in the rest. V gene TRBV25-1 combines with J gene TRBJ2-1; 8 nucleotides agree with TRBD1. This CDR3 is 14 amino acids long. CDR1 and CDR2 (germline): MGHDK, SYGVNS. Germline trimming cut 6 bases from V and 6 bases from J; bases unmatched to any gene: 7. The covered CDR3 bases are TGTGCCAGCAGCGCTACAGGGGGTGGCAATGAG. It encodes CASSATGGGNE. The full CDR3 sequence reads CASSATGGGNEQFF.

Notes on this clone: The read comes to an end 3 residues before the CDR3 does, leaving the germline J gene to fill in the end. This chain joins TRBV5-5 and TRBJ1-3; D is uncertain. This CDR3 has 15 residues. CDR1 SGHKS and CDR2 YYEKEE come from the germline V gene (reference sequence). Deletions cut 5 bases from V and 3 bases from J, with 15 bases between. The CDR3 bases that were read are TGTGCCAGCAGTCCCGGAACAGTCGATGGAAACACC. It translates to CASSPGTVDGNT. The entire CDR3 is CASSPGTVDGNTIYF.

Of note for this clone: Sequencing ends 3 residues short of the CDR3 end; the germline J gene provides the rest. This chain joins TRBV16 and TRBJ2-7, with TRBD1 matching 8 bases. Germline V gene sequence: CDR1 KGHSY, CDR2 FQNENV. CDR3 length: 14 residues. With 4 bases clipped from V and 4 bases from J, the junction kept 6 bases outside the gene matches. The covered CDR3 bases are TGTGCCAGCAGCCTGAGGACAGGGAGGTACGAG. It translates to CASSLRTGRYE. The whole CDR3 sequence reads CASSLRTGRYEQYF.

As regards this clone: The read ends 3 residues before the CDR3 terminus; that terminus is restored from the germline J gene. The chain carries TRBV28 and TRBJ1-2, with no clear D. CDR3 length: 14 amino acids. CDR1 and CDR2 (germline): MDHEN, SYDVKM. Trimming left V 5 bases short and J 3 bases short, with 13 bases between. The CDR3 loop is CASSRTGEDYGYTF. Incomplete CDR3 DNA: TGTGCCAGCAGTCGGACTGGGGAGGACTATGGC.